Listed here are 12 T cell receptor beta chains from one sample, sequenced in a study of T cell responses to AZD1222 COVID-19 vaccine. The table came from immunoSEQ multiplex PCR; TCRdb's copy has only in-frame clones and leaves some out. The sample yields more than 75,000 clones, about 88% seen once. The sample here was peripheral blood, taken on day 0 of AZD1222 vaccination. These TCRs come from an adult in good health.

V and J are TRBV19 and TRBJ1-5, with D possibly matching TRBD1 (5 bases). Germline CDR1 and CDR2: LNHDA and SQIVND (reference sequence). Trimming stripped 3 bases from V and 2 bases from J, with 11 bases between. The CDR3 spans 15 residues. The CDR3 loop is CASSMMWGGNQPQHF. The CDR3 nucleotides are TGTGCCAGTAGTATGATGTGGGGGGGCAATCAGCCCCAGCATTTT.

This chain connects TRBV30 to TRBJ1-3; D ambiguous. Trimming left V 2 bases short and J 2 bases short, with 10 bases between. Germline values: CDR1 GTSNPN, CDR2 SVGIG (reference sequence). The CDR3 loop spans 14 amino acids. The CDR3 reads CAWSLGLTGNTIYF. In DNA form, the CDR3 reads TGTGCCTGGAGTCTAGGTCTCACTGGAAACACCATATATTTT.

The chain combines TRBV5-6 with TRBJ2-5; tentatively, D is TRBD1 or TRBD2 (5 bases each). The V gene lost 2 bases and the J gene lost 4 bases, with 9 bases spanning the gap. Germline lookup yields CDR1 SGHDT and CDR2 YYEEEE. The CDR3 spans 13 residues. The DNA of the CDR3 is TGTGCCAGCAGCTTCTCCGGGACAGAGACCCAGTACTTC. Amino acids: CASSFSGTETQYF.

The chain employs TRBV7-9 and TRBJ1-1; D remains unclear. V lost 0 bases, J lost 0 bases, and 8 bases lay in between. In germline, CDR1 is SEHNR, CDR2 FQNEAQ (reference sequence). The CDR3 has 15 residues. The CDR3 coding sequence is TGTGCCAGCAGCTTAGCGCATCGGGTGAACACTGAAGCTTTCTTT. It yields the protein CASSLAHRVNTEAFF.

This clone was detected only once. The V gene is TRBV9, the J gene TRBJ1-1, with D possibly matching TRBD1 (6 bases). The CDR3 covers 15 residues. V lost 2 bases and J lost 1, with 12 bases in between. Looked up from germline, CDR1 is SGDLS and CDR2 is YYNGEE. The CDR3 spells CASSVQQGWNTEAFF. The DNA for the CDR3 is TGTGCCAGCAGCGTTCAACAGGGCTGGAACACTGAAGCTTTCTTT.

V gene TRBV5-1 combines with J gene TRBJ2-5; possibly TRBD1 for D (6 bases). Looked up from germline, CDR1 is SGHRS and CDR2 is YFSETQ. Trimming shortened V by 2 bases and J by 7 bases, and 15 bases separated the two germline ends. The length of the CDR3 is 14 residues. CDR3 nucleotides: TGCGCCAGCAGCTTTGGTGAGCTAGGGGGGACCCAGTACTTC. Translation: CASSFGELGGTQYF.

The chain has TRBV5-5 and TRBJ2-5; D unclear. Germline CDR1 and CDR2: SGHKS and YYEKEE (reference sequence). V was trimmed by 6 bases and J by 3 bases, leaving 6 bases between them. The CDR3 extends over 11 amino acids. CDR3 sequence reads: CASTREETQYF. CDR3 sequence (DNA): TGTGCCAGCACCAGAGAAGAGACCCAGTACTTC.

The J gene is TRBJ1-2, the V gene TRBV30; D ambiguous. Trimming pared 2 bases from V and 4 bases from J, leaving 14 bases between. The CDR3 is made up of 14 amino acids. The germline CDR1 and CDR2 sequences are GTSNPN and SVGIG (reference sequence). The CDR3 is CAWSYGRWSYGYTF. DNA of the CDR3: TGTGCCTGGAGTTACGGCAGATGGAGCTATGGCTACACCTTC.

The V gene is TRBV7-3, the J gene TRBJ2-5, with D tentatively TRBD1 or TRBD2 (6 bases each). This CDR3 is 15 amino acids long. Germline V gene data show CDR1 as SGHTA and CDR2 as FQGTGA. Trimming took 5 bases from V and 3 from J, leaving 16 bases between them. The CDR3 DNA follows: TGTGCCAGCAGCCCGATGGGGGGCAGGGAAGAGACCCAGTACTTC. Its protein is CASSPMGGREETQYF.

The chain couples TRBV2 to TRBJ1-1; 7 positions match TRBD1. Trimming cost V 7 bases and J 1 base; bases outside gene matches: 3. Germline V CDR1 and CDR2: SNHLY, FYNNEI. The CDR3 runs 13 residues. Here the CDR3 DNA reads TGTGCCAGCATGGGACAGCCGAACACTGAAGCTTTCTTT. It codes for CASMGQPNTEAFF.

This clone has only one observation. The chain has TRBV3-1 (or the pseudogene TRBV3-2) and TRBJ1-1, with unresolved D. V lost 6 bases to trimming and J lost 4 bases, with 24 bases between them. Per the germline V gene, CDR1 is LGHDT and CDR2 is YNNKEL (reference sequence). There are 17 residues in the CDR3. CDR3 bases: TGTGCCAGCAGGCCGAACTCGGTGGGTTTCGGTTTCACTGAAGCTTTCTTT. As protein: CASRPNSVGFGFTEAFF.

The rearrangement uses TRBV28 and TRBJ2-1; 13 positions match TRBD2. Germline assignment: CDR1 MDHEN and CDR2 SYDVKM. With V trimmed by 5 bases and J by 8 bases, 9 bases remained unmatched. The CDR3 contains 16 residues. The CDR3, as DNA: TGTGCCAGCAGTCCCCCGACTAGCGGGGGGCCGGATGAGCAGTTCTTC. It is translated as CASSPPTSGGPDEQFF.